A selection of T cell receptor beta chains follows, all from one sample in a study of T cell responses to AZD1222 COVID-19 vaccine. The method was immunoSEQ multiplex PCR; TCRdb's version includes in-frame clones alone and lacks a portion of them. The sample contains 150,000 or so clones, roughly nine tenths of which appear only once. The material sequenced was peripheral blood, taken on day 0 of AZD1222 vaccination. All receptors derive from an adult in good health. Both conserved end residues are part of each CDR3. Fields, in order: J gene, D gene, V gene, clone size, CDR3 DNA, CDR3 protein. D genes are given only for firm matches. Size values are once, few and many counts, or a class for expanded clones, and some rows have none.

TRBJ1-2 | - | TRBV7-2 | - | TGTGCCAGCAGCTTGAACTCTCAGCCTTACTATGGCTACACCTTC | CASSLNSQPYYGYTF
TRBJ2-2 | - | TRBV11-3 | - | TGTGCCAGCAGTCGATCGCAGTTGAACACCGGGGAGCTGTTTTTT | CASSRSQLNTGELFF
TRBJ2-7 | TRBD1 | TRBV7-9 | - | TGTGCCAGCAGCTTAGGACAGGGGATATCCTACGAGCAGTACTTC | CASSLGQGISYEQYF
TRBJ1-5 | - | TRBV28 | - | TGTGCCAGCAGTCCAACCGACAGAGACAATCAGCCCCAGCATTTT | CASSPTDRDNQPQHF
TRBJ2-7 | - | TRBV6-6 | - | TGTGCCAGCGCCAAGGGCTCCTACGAGCAGTACTTC | CASAKGSYEQYF
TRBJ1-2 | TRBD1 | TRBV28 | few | TGTGCCAGCAATGACAGGGGGCGCAACTATGGCTACACCTTC | CASNDRGRNYGYTF
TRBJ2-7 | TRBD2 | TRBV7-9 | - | TGTGCCAGCAGCCACGGGGCGGGAGGAAGGGCCTACGAGCAGTACTTC | CASSHGAGGRAYEQYF
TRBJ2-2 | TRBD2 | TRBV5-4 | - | TGTGCCAGCAGCACCTCGACTAGCGGGAGGGCCTCGAACACCGGGGAGCTGTTTTTT | CASSTSTSGRASNTGELFF
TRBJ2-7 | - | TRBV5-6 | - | TGTGCCAGCAGGTTGCCCGGGATTTCCCACGAGCAGTACTTC | CASRLPGISHEQYF
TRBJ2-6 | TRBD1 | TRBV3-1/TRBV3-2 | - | TGTGCCAGCAGGGAAACAGGGGGCCGAGGGGCCAACGTCCTGACTTTC | CASRETGGRGANVLTF
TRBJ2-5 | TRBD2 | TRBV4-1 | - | TGCGCCAGCAGCCAAGATCGGCTAGCGGGAGGGGGGGAGACCCAGTACTTC | CASSQDRLAGGGETQYF
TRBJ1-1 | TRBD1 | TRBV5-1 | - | TGCGCCAGCAGCTTGGTGGGGACAGGAGGGAGGACTGAAGCTTTCTTT | CASSLVGTGGRTEAFF
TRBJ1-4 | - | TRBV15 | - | TGTGCCACCAGCAGAGATACCGGGGCACTTAATGAAAAACTGTTTTTT | CATSRDTGALNEKLFF
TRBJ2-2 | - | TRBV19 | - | TGTGCCAGTAGTATCCCCAGGGGAGGCACCGGGGAGCTGTTTTTT | CASSIPRGGTGELFF
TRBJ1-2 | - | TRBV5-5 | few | TGTGCCAGCAGCTTAAGACAGCCCTCTAACTATGGCTACACCTTC | CASSLRQPSNYGYTF
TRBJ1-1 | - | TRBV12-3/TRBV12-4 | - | TGTGCCAGCAGTTTGGCAGGGGTCTTGGCTTTCTTT | CASSLAGVLAFF
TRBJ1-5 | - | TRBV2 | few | TGTGCCAGCAGAACTCTCCGCAATCAGCCCCAGCATTTT | CASRTLRNQPQHF
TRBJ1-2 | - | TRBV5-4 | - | TGTGCCAGCAGCTTGGTGGCAGGGGACTTCTATGGCTACACCTTC | CASSLVAGDFYGYTF
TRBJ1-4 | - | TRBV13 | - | TGTGCCAGCAGACCTACAGGGACGGCTAATGAAAAACTGTTTTTT | CASRPTGTANEKLFF
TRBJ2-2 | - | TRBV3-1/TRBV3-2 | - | TGTGCCAGCAGCCAAATACAGGTATTTCCCGGGGAGCTGTTTTTT | CASSQIQVFPGELFF
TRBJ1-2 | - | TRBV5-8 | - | TGTGCCAGCAGCCTAGGACTTCCCTACACCTTC | CASSLGLPYTF
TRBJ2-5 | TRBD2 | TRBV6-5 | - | TGTGCCAGCAGACTTGGACTAGCGGGCACCGAGACCCAGTACTTC | CASRLGLAGTETQYF
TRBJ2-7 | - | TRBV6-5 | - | TGTGCCAGCAGTTACAGGGGACACGAGCAGTACTTC | CASSYRGHEQYF
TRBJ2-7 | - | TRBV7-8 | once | TGTGCCAGCAGCACGACCCGGACCTCGGTCGGCTACGAGCAGTACTTC | CASSTTRTSVGYEQYF
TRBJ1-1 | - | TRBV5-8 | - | TGTGCCAGCAGCTTGACACGAAGGAACACTGAAGCTTTCTTT | CASSLTRRNTEAFF
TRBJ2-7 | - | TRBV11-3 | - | TGTGCCAGCACGGAGGGAATGACAGTTCGCTACGAGCAGTACTTC | CASTEGMTVRYEQYF
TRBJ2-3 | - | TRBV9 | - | TGTGCCAGCAGCAACCGTGGGCTCACAGATACGCAGTATTTT | CASSNRGLTDTQYF
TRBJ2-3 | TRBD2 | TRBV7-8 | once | TGTGCCAGCAGCCCATTGGGGGGACTAGCGGGAGGGTACACGCAGTATTTT | CASSPLGGLAGGYTQYF
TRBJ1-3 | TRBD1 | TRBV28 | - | TGTGCCAGCAGTTTAACAGGGGGCTCTGGAAACACCATATATTTT | CASSLTGGSGNTIYF
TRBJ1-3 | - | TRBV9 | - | TGTGCCAGCAGCGTGGACGGGGCTCAAAGCTCTGGAAACACCATATATTTT | CASSVDGAQSSGNTIYF
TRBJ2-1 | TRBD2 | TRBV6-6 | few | TGTGCCAGCAGTCGGACTAGCGGGAGGGCCTACAATGAGCAGTTCTTC | CASSRTSGRAYNEQFF
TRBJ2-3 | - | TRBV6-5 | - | TGTGCCAGCAGTTACGGGCTTAGGGGCACAGATACGCAGTATTTT | CASSYGLRGTDTQYF
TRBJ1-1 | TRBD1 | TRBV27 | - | TGTGCCAGCAACCTATCACCCGGGACAGGTCATCATGAAGCTTTCTTT | CASNLSPGTGHHEAFF
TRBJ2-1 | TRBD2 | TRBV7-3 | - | TGTGCCAGCAGCTTCGGGCTAGCGGGAGTTGCCAATGAGCAGTTCTTC | CASSFGLAGVANEQFF
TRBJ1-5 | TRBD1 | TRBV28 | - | TGTGCCAGCAGTTCGCACACAGGGGACTATCAGCCCCAGCATTTT | CASSSHTGDYQPQHF
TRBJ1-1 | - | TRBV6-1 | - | TGTGCCAGCAGTGAGATAAGGACAGATGAAGCTTTCTTT | CASSEIRTDEAFF
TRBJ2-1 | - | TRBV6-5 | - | TGTGCCAGCAGTTACCCGGACGGACGCTCCTACAATGAGCAGTTCTTC | CASSYPDGRSYNEQFF
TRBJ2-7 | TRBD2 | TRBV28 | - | TGTGCCAGCAGTCCTCCGAGGGGACTAGCCCTTTACGAGCAGTACTTC | CASSPPRGLALYEQYF
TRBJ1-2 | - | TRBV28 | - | TGTGCCAGCAGTCCTCGCCCGGGTCACTATGGCTACACCTTC | CASSPRPGHYGYTF
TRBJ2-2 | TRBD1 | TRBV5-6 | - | TGTGCCAGCAGCTCCGCGGACAGGGTCCCGGGGGAGCTGTTTTTT | CASSSADRVPGELFF
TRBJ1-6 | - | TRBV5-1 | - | TGCGCCAGCAGCTCAGACGGACAGACAACACCCCTCCACTTT | CASSSDGQTTPLHF